These T cell receptor beta chains were read from a single sample in a study of post-analysis software for immune sequencing data. From the PCR reads, TCRdb called clonotypes with MiXCR, one entry per CDR3 protein. The repertoire holds some 890,000 distinct CDR3 sequences, with roughly 50% as singletons. Sequencing was carried out using blood. The source of these receptors is a girl under 18 with multiple sclerosis. CDR3s leave out the opening cysteine and the closing phenylalanine or tryptophan. A D gene is named only where the DNA matches it firmly.

>TRBD1|TRBV3-1|12
ASSQGGQGLSYT
>TRBD1|TRBV18|11
ASSPRDRQTQY
>.|TRBV7-9|11
ASSLLTGDTQY
>.|TRBV6-4|12
ASRMDPGANVLT
>.|TRBV20-1|11
SAYSTAKNIQY
>TRBD2|TRBV29-1|13
SVGILAGPSGEQY
>.|TRBV5-1|13
ASSLEGWGNQPQH
>.|TRBV7-3|13
ASSLGAVMWNEQF
>TRBD2|TRBV12-3/TRBV12-4|12
ASSSTGGVNIQY
>TRBD1|TRBV15|15
ATSSKSSDRFFFGYT
>.|TRBV5-1|15
ASSLALGRPPDTGQY
>.|TRBV12-3/TRBV12-4|12
ASSLVSRTGEQY
>TRBD2|TRBV4-1|15
ASSLRIAGSLYNEQF
>.|TRBV12-5|12
ASGRNGDQETQY
>TRBD1|TRBV20-1|18
SASKQLGTGVGYGHNEQF
>.|TRBV10-3|12
AISESDSNQPQH
>TRBD1|TRBV5-1|11
ASSQGAGLGYT
>.|TRBV20-1|11
SATGTLGETQY
>TRBD1|TRBV28|12
AMSRSGTDNTYT
>TRBD2|TRBV24-1|18
ATSDPPGTSGGGSYNEQF
>.|TRBV29-1|10
SVVSSRVEQY
>.|TRBV6-5|15
ASSYSRQPATNEKLF
>.|TRBV12-3/TRBV12-4|10
ASTPLGGEQY
>.|TRBV5-1|12
ASSLAGFPDTQY
>.|TRBV10-3|9
AISDGETQY
>TRBD1|TRBV5-1|13
ASSKDRGRVNEQF
>.|TRBV5-1|10
ASSLAWGEQY
>TRBD1|TRBV29-1|11
SVSDRDQETQY
>.|TRBV20-1|10
SARDKGYPQY
>TRBD2|TRBV20-1|14
SARFPGTSINNEQF
>.|TRBV20-1|12
SAGTGKGTDTQY
>.|TRBV7-6|11
ASSLFAGQPQH
>TRBD2|TRBV4-2|14
ASSQGGGLAGNEQF
>.|TRBV5-1|10
ASRAEGTEAF
>.|TRBV2|13
ASSPLRGITDTQY
>TRBD1|TRBV10-3|11
AISDRTGYGYT
>.|TRBV28|12
ASSLVLDTDTQY
>.|TRBV5-6|16
ASSHWTPLLLGQETQY
>.|TRBV11-2|12
ASSLLLISYEQY
>TRBD1|TRBV7-2|15
ASSLAFGDRHNTEAF
>TRBD1|TRBV20-1|16
SAPERTGAVSGANVLT
>.|TRBV5-5|14
ASSLAGGLNTGELF
>TRBD1|TRBV12-3/TRBV12-4|11
ASNLDRGGEQY
>.|TRBV7-9|13
ASSPPGHSYNEQF
>.|TRBV28|13
ASSFARGARSEQY
>TRBD1|TRBV5-1|13
ASSLGGTGLGEQY
>.|TRBV2|9
ASGGVHEQY
>.|TRBV29-1|11
SVEQISYNEQF
>TRBD2|TRBV4-1|14
ASSQVLPGRGETQY
>.|TRBV5-1|15
ASSPSQASATNEKLF
>.|TRBV10-3|13
AISESDPSNQPQH
>.|TRBV9|12
ASSRAGNYNEQF
>.|TRBV29-1|11
SVEGQYQETQY
>.|TRBV6-6|14
ASSPPGPRSSYEQY
>TRBD1|TRBV10-3|12
AISTRDRYNEQF